This TCR beta chain appears in the sequencing data of a study of T-cell memory formation after mild COVID-19. The CDR3 runs 14 residues. The ends were cut back, 3 bases at V and 0 bases at J, with 7 bases in the middle. Germline V gene lookup returns CDR1 KGHSH and CDR2 LQKENI. A 5'RACE reaction primed in the constant segment made cDNA libraries of TCR alpha and TCR beta, and these carried sample barcodes and UMIs. TCRdb reprocessed the 5' RACE reads via MiXCR and lists one record per CDR3 protein. The data show hundreds of thousands of distinct CDR3 sequences, 15% to 20% seen once. The chain uses TRBV18 and TRBJ2-3; no clear D. Input material: PBMCs or a T cell subset sorted from them (not recorded which). The TCR sequence derives from an adult woman who had mild COVID-19 (a few samples of this study predate the infection). Cell type and time point are not known. As DNA, the CDR3 is TGTGCCAGCTCACCTACGGCAAGCACAGATACGCAGTATTTT. This encodes CASSPTASTDTQYF.